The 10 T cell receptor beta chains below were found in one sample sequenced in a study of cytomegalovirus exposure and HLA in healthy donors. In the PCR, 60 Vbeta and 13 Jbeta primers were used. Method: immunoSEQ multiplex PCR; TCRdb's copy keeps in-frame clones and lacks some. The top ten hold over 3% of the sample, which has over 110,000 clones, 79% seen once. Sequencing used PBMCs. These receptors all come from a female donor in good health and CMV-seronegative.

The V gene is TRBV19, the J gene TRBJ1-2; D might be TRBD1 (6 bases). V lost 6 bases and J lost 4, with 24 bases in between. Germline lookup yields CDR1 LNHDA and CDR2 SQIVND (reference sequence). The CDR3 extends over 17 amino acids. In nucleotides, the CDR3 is TGTGCCAGTAGCACCTTGACACTACTAGGGGGTGGCTATGGCTACACCTTC. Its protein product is CASSTLTLLGGGYGYTF.

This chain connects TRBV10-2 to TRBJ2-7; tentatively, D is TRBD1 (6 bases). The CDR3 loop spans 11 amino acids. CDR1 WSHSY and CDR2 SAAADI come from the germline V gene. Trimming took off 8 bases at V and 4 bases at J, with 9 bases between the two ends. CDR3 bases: TGCGCCAGCCTTGACAGGTACGAGCAGTACTTC. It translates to CASLDRYEQYF.

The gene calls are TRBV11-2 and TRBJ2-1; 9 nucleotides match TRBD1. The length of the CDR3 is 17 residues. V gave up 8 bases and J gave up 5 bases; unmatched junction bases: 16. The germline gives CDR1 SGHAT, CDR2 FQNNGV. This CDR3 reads CASQLRRSRTGDNEQFF. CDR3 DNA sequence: TGTGCCAGCCAGCTTAGGCGTTCGAGGACAGGGGACAATGAGCAGTTCTTC.

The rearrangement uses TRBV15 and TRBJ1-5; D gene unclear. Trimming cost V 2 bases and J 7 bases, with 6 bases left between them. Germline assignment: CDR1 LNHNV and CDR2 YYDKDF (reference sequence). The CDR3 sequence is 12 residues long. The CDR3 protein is CATSRTRQPQHF. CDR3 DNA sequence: TGTGCCACCAGCAGAACAAGACAGCCCCAGCATTTT.

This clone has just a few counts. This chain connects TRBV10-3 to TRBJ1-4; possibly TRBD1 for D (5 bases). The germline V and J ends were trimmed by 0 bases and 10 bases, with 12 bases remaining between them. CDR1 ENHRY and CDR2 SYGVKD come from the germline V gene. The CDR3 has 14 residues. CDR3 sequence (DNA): TGTGCCATCAGTGAGTCGAATAGGGGTCTAAAACTGTTTTTT. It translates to CAISESNRGLKLFF.

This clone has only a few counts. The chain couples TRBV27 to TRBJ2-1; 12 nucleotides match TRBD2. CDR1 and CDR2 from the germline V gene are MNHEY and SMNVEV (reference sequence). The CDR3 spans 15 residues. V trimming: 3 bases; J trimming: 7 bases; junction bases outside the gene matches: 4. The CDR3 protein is CASSLRLAGANEQFF. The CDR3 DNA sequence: TGTGCCAGCAGTTTGCGACTAGCGGGAGCGAATGAGCAGTTCTTC.

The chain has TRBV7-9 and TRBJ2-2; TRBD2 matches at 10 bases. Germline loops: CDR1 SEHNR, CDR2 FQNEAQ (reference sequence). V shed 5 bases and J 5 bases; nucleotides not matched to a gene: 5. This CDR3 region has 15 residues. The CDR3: CASSTAGGPTGELFF. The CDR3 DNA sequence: TGTGCCAGCAGCACAGCGGGAGGGCCTACCGGGGAGCTGTTTTTT.

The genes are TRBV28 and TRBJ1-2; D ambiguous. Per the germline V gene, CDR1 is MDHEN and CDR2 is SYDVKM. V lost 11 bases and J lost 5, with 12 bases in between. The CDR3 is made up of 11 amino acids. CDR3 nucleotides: TGTGCCGTCAACGGGTATTATGGCTACACCTTC. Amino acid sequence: CAVNGYYGYTF.

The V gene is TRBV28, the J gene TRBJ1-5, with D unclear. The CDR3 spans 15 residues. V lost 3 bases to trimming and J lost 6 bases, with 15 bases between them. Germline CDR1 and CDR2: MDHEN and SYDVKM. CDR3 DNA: TGTGCCAGCAGTTTCGGACTTCCGCGCGGTCAGCCCCAGCATTTT. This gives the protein CASSFGLPRGQPQHF.

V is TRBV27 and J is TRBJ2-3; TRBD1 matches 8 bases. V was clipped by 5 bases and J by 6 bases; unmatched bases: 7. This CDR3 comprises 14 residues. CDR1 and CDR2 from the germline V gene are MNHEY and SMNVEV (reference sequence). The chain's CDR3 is CASSTTDRVDTQYF. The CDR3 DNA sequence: TGTGCCAGCAGTACCACGGACAGGGTCGATACGCAGTATTTT.